This T cell receptor (beta chain) is from a study of vaccination and CD4 T cells after COVID-19. Cultured CD4+ T cell DNA was sequenced using the Oncomine TCR Beta short-read assay. MiXCR was run by TCRdb on the PCR reads, yielding one entry per CDR3 protein. This table holds roughly 20,000 distinct CDR3 sequences, 45% to 70% found once. On this clonotype: Antigen: not known.

Points from the study as a whole: In median terms, SARS-CoV-2-reactive clonotypes went from about 20 to 38, a nonsignificant rise.

The treatment here: roughly nine-day PBMC culture with coronavirus spike peptide pools or control peptides (ViraFEST assay). In germline, CDR1 is SGHRS, CDR2 YFSETQ. The CDR3 runs to 17 residues. V was pared by 0 bases and J by 1 base, with 16 bases between. This clonotype originated in a human donor who had recovered from COVID-19. The J gene is TRBJ1-1, the V gene TRBV5-1; perhaps TRBD1 as D (5 bases). The material sequenced was CD4+ T cells from blood, cultured in vitro. In nucleotides, the CDR3 is TGCGCCAGCAGCTTGGGGAGGGGCAGGGAGAGGAACACTGAAGCTTTCTTT. This codes for CASSLGRGRERNTEAFF.